This TCR beta chain was sequenced during a study of technical replicates of blood from several donors. The germline V gene has CDR1 MNHNS and CDR2 SASEGT. V shed 0 bases, J shed 16 bases, and the junction held 8 bases outside the gene matches. The CDR3 sequence is 13 residues long. Profiled with immunoSEQ multiplex PCR; TCRdb holds only in-frame clones, not every one. Here the sample spans about 83,000 clones, 85% to 95% being singletons. Sequencing input: T cells isolated from PBMCs. J is TRBJ2-1 and V is TRBV6-1; 8 bases map to TRBD2. The receptor's source is a human donor in good health. The CDR3 DNA reads TGTGCCAGCAGTGAAGCGTGGGGACTAGGGGTTTTCTTC. It translates to CASSEAWGLGVFF.